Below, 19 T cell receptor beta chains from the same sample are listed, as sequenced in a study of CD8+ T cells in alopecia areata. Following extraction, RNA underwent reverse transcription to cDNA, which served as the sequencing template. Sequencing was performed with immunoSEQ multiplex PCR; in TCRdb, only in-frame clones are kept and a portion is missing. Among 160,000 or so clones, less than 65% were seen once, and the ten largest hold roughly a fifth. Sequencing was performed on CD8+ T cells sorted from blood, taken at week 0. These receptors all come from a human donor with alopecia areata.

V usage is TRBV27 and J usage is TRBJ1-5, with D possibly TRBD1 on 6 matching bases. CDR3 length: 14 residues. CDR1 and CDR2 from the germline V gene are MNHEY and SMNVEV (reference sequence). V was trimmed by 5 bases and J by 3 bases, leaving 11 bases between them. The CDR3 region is CASSLGQINQPQHF. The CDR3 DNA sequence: TGTGCCAGCAGTCTCGGACAGATCAATCAGCCCCAGCATTTT.

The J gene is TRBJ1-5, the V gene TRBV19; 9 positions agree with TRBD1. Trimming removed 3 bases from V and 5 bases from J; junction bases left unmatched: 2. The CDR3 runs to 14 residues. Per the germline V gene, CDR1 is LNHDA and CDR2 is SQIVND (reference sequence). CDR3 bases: TGTGCCAGTAGTATCCGGGACAGGGATCAGCCCCAGCATTTT. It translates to CASSIRDRDQPQHF. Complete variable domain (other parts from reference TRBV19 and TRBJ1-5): DGGITQSPKYLFRKEGQNVTLSCEQNLNHDAMYWYRQDPGQGLRLIYYSQIVNDFQKGDIAEGYSVSREKKESFPLTVTSAQKNPTAFYLCASSIRDRDQPQHFGDGTRLSIL.

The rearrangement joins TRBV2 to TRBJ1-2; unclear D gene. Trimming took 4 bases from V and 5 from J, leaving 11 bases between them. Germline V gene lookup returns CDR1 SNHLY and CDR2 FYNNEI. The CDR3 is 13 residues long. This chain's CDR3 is CASSVDNAYGYTF. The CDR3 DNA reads TGTGCCAGCAGTGTAGACAATGCTTATGGCTACACCTTC.

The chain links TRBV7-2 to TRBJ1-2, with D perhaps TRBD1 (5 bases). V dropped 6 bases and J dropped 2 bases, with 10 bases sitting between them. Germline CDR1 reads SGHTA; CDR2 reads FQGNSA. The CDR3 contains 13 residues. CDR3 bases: TGTGCCAGCAGTGGGGGAGGGAACTATGGCTACACCTTC. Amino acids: CASSGGGNYGYTF.

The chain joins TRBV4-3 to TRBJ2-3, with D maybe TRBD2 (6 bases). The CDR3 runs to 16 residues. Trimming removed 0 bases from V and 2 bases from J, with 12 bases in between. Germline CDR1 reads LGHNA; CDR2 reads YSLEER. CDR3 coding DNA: TGCGCCAGCAGCCAAGATTTTAGCGGCAACACAGATACGCAGTATTTT. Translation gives CASSQDFSGNTDTQYF.

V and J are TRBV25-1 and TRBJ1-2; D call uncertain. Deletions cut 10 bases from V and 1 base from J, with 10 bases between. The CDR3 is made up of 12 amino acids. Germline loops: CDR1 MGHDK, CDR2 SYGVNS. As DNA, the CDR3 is TGTGCCACCTCTGAGAGTAACTATGGCTACACCTTC. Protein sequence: CATSESNYGYTF.

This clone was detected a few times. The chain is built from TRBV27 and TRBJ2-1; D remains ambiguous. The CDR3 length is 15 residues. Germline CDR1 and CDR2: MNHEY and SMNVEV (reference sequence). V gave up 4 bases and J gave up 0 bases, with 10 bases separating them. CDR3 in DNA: TGTGCCAGCAGTTCCCAGACCAGCTCCTACAATGAGCAGTTCTTC. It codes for CASSSQTSSYNEQFF.

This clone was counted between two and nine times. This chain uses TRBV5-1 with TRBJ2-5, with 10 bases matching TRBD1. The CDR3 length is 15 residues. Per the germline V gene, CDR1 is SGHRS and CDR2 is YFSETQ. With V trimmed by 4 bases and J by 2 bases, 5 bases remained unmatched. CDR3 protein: CASSGGQGFQETQYF. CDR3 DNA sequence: TGCGCCAGCAGCGGGGGACAGGGGTTTCAAGAGACCCAGTACTTC.

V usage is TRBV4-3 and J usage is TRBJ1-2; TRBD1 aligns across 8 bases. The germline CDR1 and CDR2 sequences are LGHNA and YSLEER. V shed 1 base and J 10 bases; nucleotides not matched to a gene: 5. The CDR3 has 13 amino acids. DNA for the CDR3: TGCGCCAGCAGCCAAGGGACAGGGTTCGACTACACCTTC. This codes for CASSQGTGFDYTF.

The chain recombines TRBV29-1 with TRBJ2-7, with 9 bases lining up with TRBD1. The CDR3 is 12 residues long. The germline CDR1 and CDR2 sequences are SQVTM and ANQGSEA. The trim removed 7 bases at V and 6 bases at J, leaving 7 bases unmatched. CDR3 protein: CSASGQGFEQYF. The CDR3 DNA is TGCAGCGCATCGGGACAGGGTTTCGAGCAGTACTTC.

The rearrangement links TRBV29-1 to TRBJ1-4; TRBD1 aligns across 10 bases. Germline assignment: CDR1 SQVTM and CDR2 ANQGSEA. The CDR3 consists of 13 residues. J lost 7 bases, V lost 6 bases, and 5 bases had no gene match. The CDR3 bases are TGCAGCGTCGTCCGGGACAGGGGTGAAAAACTGTTTTTT. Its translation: CSVVRDRGEKLFF.

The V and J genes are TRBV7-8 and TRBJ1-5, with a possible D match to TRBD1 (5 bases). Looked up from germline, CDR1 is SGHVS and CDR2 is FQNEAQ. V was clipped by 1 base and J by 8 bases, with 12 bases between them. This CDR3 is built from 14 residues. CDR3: CASSLGAKGEPQHF. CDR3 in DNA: TGTGCCAGCAGCTTAGGGGCAAAAGGGGAGCCCCAGCATTTT. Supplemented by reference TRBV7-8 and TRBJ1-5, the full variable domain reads GAGVSQSPRYKVAKRGQDVALRCDPISGHVSLFWYQQALGQGPEFLTYFQNEAQLDKSGLPSDRFFAERPEGSVSTLKIQRTQQEDSAVYLCASSLGAKGEPQHFGDGTRLSIL.

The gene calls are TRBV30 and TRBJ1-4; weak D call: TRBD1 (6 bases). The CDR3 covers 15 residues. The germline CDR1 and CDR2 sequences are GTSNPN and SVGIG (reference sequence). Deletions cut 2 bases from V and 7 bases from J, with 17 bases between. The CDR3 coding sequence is TGTGCCTGGAGTTTAGGCGGGGGGCAGAGTGAAAAACTGTTTTTT. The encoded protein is CAWSLGGGQSEKLFF. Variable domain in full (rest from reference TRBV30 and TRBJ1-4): SQTIHQWPATLVQPVGSPLSLECTVEGTSNPNLYWYRQAAGRGLQLLFYSVGIGQISSEVPQNLSASRPQDRQFILSSKKLLLSDSGFYLCAWSLGGGQSEKLFFGSGTQLSVL.

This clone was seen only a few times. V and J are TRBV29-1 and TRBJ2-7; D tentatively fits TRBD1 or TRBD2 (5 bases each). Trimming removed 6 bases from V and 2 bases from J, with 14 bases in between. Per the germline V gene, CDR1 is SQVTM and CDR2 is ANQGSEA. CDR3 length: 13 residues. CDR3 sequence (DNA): TGCAGCGTCCGGGACGCCCAGACCTACGAGCAGTACTTC. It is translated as CSVRDAQTYEQYF.

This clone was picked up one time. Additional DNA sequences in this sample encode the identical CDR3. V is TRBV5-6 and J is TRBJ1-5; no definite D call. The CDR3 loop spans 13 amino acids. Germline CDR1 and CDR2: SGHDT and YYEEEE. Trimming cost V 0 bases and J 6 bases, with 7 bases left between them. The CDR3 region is CASSLGVTQPQHF. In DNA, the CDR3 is TGTGCCAGCAGCTTGGGAGTGACTCAGCCCCAGCATTTT.

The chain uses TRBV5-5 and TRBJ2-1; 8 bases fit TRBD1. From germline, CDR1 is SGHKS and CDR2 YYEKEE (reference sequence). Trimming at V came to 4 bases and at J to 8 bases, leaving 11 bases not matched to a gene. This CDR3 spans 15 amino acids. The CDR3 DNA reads TGTGCCAGCAGCGCGGACTACAGGGGGATCCATGAGCAGTTCTTC. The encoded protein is CASSADYRGIHEQFF.

The CDR3 reads CASSWDRGTDTQYF. The CDR3 coding sequence is TGTGCCAGCAGCTGGGACAGGGGCACAGATACGCAGTATTTT. This chain connects TRBV5-6 to TRBJ2-3; 9 positions match TRBD1. The J segment lost 1 base and the V segment lost 3 bases, leaving 0 bases of the junction unmatched. The CDR3 has 14 residues. CDR1 SGHDT and CDR2 YYEEEE come from the germline V gene.

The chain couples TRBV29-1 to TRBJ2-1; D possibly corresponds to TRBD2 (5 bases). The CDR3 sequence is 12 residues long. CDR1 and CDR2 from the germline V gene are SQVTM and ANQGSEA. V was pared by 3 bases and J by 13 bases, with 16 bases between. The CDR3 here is CSVESRNRGQFF. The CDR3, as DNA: TGCAGCGTTGAGAGTCGGAATCGGGGACAGTTCTTC.

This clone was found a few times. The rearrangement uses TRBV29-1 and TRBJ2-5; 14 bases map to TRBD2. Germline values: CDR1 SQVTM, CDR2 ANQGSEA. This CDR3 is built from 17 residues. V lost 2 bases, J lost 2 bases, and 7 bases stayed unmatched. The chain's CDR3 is CSVELGLAGVQQETQYF. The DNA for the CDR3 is TGCAGCGTTGAACTGGGACTAGCGGGGGTCCAACAAGAGACCCAGTACTTC.